Below, 2 T cell receptor beta chains from the same sample are listed, as sequenced in a study of T cells after yellow fever vaccination (dated by TCRdb to about 2019). Taken with the paper, the label for treatment or condition translates to: live attenuated yellow fever vaccine strain. Libraries were made using 5' RACE. Sequencing was performed on an Illumina NovaSeq 6000. TCRdb trimmed public reads at Q25 via fastp, called clones via MiXCR and kept in-frame beta chains. Records with the same CDR3 protein are collapsed into one entry carrying the most frequent genes and DNA. The sample includes some 170,000 distinct CDR3 sequences, with approximately 9.9% observed a single time. The ten largest clones take up under 40% of the sample. The source material was CD8+ T cells sorted from PBMCs, sampled 45 days after the yellow fever booster vaccination. These receptors originate from a man in his late teens or twenties who received the YFV17D yellow fever vaccine.

The V call is TRBV6-4, the J call TRBJ2-7, with D possibly being TRBD2 (5 bases). Germline assignment: CDR1 MRHNA and CDR2 SNTAGT. This CDR3 region has 13 residues. Trimming stripped 6 bases from V and 2 bases from J, with 11 bases between. The CDR3 loop reads CASRRVVAYEQYV. The CDR3 bases are TGTGCCAGCAGGAGGGTAGTAGCCTACGAGCAGTACGTC.

This clonotype occurred a few times. CDR3 protein: CSVGGNEQFF. The CDR3, as DNA: TGCAGCGTTGGGGGCAATGAGCAGTTCTTC. The chain couples TRBV29-1 to TRBJ2-1; D unresolved. Trimming took off 4 bases at V and 6 bases at J, with 4 bases between the two ends. Germline lookup yields CDR1 SQVTM and CDR2 ANQGSEA. CDR3 length: 10 residues.